This T cell receptor (beta chain) was documented in a study of blood T cell repertoires in COVID-19. For the study at large: Both acute and convalescent COVID-19 samples were obtained from the United States, Italy and Spain. From T cells, B-cell-depleted T cells, or PBMCs came the material, which was cDNA or gDNA.

The germline CDR1 and CDR2 sequences are LNHDA and SQIVND (reference sequence). V lost 1 base to trimming and J lost 2 bases, with 18 bases between them. The CDR3 spans 17 residues. Original data processing: Amplification of reference gene primers provided the estimated nucleated cell counts. Profiled with immunoSEQ multiplex PCR; TCRdb holds only in-frame clones, not every one. D and trimming come from the DNA, and the V and J calls and clone size come from that table. Here the sample spans a few hundred thousand clones, approximately 86% being singletons. This clone was seen many times. The sequence was collected from a woman younger than 30 with acute or convalescent COVID-19. The sample was peripheral blood. This chain links TRBV19 with TRBJ2-7, with D possibly being TRBD2 (6 bases). Here the CDR3 reads CASSIGLLGGAPYEQYF. The CDR3 nucleotides are TGTGCCAGTAGTATAGGCCTTCTGGGGGGAGCACCCTACGAGCAGTACTTC.